This T cell receptor (beta chain) was captured by sequencing in a study of cytomegalovirus exposure and HLA in healthy donors. The primer mix had 60 Vbeta and 13 Jbeta primers. Libraries were prepared by immunoSEQ multiplex PCR; TCRdb keeps only in-frame clonotypes and omits some of them. The table has approximately 150,000 clones, around two thirds seen once; the top ten hold roughly 1.9%. V was pared by 0 bases and J by 0 bases, with 2 bases of the junction left unmatched. The CDR3 has 16 residues. Germline V gives CDR1 SEHNR, CDR2 FQNEAQ (reference sequence). Regarding the study as a whole: The classifier was said to identify cytomegalovirus status with high specificity and sensitivity.

This clone was seen ten or more times. Its antigen is still unknown. The receptor's source is a male donor in good health and CMV-seronegative. Sequenced: PBMCs. The chain is built from TRBV7-9 and TRBJ2-7; 10 nucleotides line up with TRBD1. CDR3 DNA: TGTGCCAGCAGCTTAGCGACAGGGGGCCGCTCCTACGAGCAGTACTTC. Translation: CASSLATGGRSYEQYF. Looking up the rest from reference TRBV7-9 and TRBJ2-7 gives the full variable domain: DTGVSQNPRHKITKRGQNVTFRCDPISEHNRLYWYRQTLGQGPEFLTYFQNEAQLEKSRLLSDRFSAERPKGSFSTLEIQRTEQGDSAMYLCASSLATGGRSYEQYFGPGTRLTVT.